The rows below give T cell receptor beta chains drawn from one sample of a study of neurological immune-mediated disorders. TCRdb re-analysed the 5' RACE reads in MiXCR, keeping a single row per CDR3 protein. This sample has around 30,000 distinct CDR3 sequences, with roughly 2.5% found just once. Source material: PBMCs. The receptor source for this set is a woman aged 50 to 60 with multiple sclerosis. Both conserved end residues are part of each CDR3. The order of the fields is clone size, V gene, J gene, D gene, CDR3 protein, CDR3 DNA. A D gene is named only where the DNA matches it firmly. Clone size is not always given. Where it is, it says once, few, many or a class for expanded clones.

>many|TRBV7-2|TRBJ2-5|TRBD1
CASSDQGVKETQYF
TGTGCCAGCAGCGATCAGGGGGTTAAAGAGACCCAGTACTTC
>.|TRBV20-1|TRBJ1-5|.
CSARVLAGNQPQHF
TGCAGTGCTAGAGTCCTCGCGGGGAATCAGCCCCAGCATTTT
>few|TRBV7-2|TRBJ2-5|.
CASSYRVQETQYF
TGTGCCAGCAGCTACAGGGTTCAAGAGACCCAGTACTTC
>many|TRBV7-2|TRBJ1-1|.
CASSLGVVYTEAFF
TGTGCCAGCAGCTTGGGGGTAGTTTACACTGAAGCTTTCTTT
>many|TRBV20-1|TRBJ1-6|.
CSARGTANSPLHF
TGCAGTGCTAGAGGGACGGCCAATTCACCCCTCCACTTT
>many|TRBV5-1|TRBJ2-7|TRBD2
CASSHSGSIYEQYF
TGCGCCAGCAGCCATAGCGGGAGTATTTACGAGCAGTACTTC
>many|TRBV2|TRBJ2-7|.
CASRRTDYEQYF
TGTGCCAGCCGGCGGACAGATTACGAGCAGTACTTC
>many|TRBV12-3/TRBV12-4|TRBJ2-1|.
CASSFGGYNEQFF
TGTGCCAGCAGTTTTGGGGGCTACAATGAGCAGTTCTTC
>many|TRBV5-6|TRBJ1-1|TRBD1
CASSLGTGYLVEAFF
TGTGCCAGCAGCTTGGGGACAGGTTATTTAGTTGAAGCTTTCTTT
>many|TRBV7-2|TRBJ2-1|.
CASSLASREQFF
TGTGCCAGCAGCTTAGCTAGCCGTGAGCAGTTCTTC
>.|TRBV5-1|TRBJ2-3|TRBD2
CASSVFPGLAGTDTQYF
TGCGCCAGCAGCGTATTCCCGGGACTAGCGGGAACAGATACGCAGTATTTT
>many|TRBV20-1|TRBJ1-4|TRBD1
CSAWTGWNEKLFF
TGCAGTGCTTGGACAGGGTGGAATGAAAAACTGTTTTTT
>many|TRBV5-6|TRBJ2-1|.
CASSLRVNSLSYNEQFF
TGTGCCAGCAGCTTGCGGGTAAACAGCCTTTCCTACAATGAGCAGTTCTTC
>many|TRBV10-3|TRBJ1-4|.
CAISGGVGEKLFF
TGTGCCATCAGTGGCGGCGTGGGTGAAAAACTGTTTTTT
>many|TRBV29-1|TRBJ2-5|.
CSVAHSFQETQYF
TGCAGCGTTGCCCATAGTTTTCAAGAGACCCAGTACTTC
>.|TRBV7-2|TRBJ2-3|.
CASSLDLRGTGDTQYF
TGTGCCAGCAGCTTAGACTTGCGGGGCACGGGAGATACGCAGTATTTT
>many|TRBV4-3|TRBJ2-3|.
CASSQAVAGRHTDTQYF
TGCGCCAGCAGCCAAGCCGTGGCAGGCCGTCACACAGATACGCAGTATTTT
>many|TRBV20-1|TRBJ2-5|.
CSAQPGQSPQETQYF
TGCAGTGCTCAACCGGGCCAATCCCCCCAAGAGACCCAGTACTTC
>many|TRBV7-2|TRBJ2-3|TRBD2
CASSETSGRNTQYF
TGTGCCAGCAGCGAGACTAGCGGGAGAAATACGCAGTATTTT
>many|TRBV27|TRBJ1-6|.
CASSLSGVRGSPLHF
TGTGCCAGCAGTTTATCAGGGGTACGAGGATCACCCCTCCACTTT
>many|TRBV20-1|TRBJ2-2|.
CSASGSAGELFF
TGCAGTGCTAGTGGCAGCGCCGGGGAGCTGTTTTTT
>many|TRBV29-1|TRBJ2-1|.
CSVLIGARSYNEQFF
TGCAGCGTCCTAATCGGGGCGCGGTCCTACAATGAGCAGTTCTTC
>medium-sized|TRBV5-1|TRBJ2-2|.
CASSSSTGNTGELFF
TGCGCCAGCAGCTCGTCTACGGGGAACACCGGGGAGCTGTTTTTT
>many|TRBV6-2/TRBV6-3|TRBJ2-1|TRBD1
CASSYVTTGGLYNEQFF
TGTGCCAGCAGTTATGTTACCACAGGGGGCCTTTACAATGAGCAGTTCTTC
>many|TRBV5-1|TRBJ2-7|TRBD2
CASSGVLAGAAYEQYF
TGCGCCAGCAGCGGCGTTCTAGCGGGAGCAGCCTACGAGCAGTACTTC
>medium-sized|TRBV20-1|TRBJ1-5|.
CSARDPGLSGPQHF
TGCAGTGCTAGAGATCCTGGGCTTTCGGGGCCCCAGCATTTT
>few|TRBV5-1|TRBJ2-3|.
CASRRGPSSDTQYF
TGCGCCAGCAGGAGGGGCCCAAGCAGCGATACGCAGTATTTT
>many|TRBV20-1|TRBJ2-1|.
CSVQSVVSYNEQFF
TGCAGTGTCCAGTCGGTTGTCTCCTACAATGAGCAGTTCTTC
>.|TRBV20-1|TRBJ2-5|.
CSASREETQYF
TGCAGTGCTAGCAGGGAGGAGACCCAGTACTTC
>.|TRBV4-2|TRBJ1-6|.
CASSQDQLGNSPLHF
TGTGCCAGCAGCCAAGATCAACTGGGCAATTCACCCCTCCACTTT
>many|TRBV15|TRBJ2-3|TRBD2
CATTEAGGFADTQYF
TGTGCCACCACAGAAGCGGGAGGATTTGCAGATACGCAGTATTTT
>.|TRBV2|TRBJ1-2|.
CASPTGGGGLTGYTF
TGTGCCAGCCCGACCGGGGGCGGGGGTCTAACTGGCTACACCTTC
>many|TRBV27|TRBJ1-1|.
CASSLQGGVTEAFF
TGTGCCAGCAGTTTACAAGGAGGGGTCACTGAAGCTTTCTTT
>many|TRBV12-3/TRBV12-4|TRBJ2-3|TRBD2
CASSPDDSGVTNTQYF
TGTGCCAGCAGTCCCGACGATAGCGGGGTCACGAATACGCAGTATTTT
>.|TRBV7-2|TRBJ2-1|.
CASSFTAFREQFF
TGTGCCAGCAGCTTTACGGCCTTTCGGGAGCAGTTCTTC
>many|TRBV7-2|TRBJ1-4|.
CASSLVRVANEKLFF
TGTGCCAGCAGCTTAGTCAGGGTGGCTAATGAAAAACTGTTTTTT
>medium-sized|TRBV9|TRBJ2-1|.
CASSVAGGTYNEQFF
TGTGCCAGCAGCGTAGCGGGGGGCACCTACAATGAGCAGTTCTTC
>many|TRBV4-2|TRBJ2-7|TRBD2
CASSQDPSGRSSYEQYF
TGTGCCAGCAGCCAAGATCCTAGCGGGAGGTCCTCCTACGAGCAGTACTTC
>.|TRBV12-3/TRBV12-4|TRBJ1-2|TRBD1
CASTPGQGFYGYTF
TGTGCCAGCACCCCGGGACAGGGGTTTTATGGCTACACCTTC
>many|TRBV11-1|TRBJ2-3|.
CASSPLGGKTDTQYF
TGTGCCAGCAGCCCACTTGGCGGGAAGACAGATACGCAGTATTTT
>many|TRBV6-5|TRBJ1-2|.
CASRPRGANYGYTF
TGTGCCAGCAGACCCCGGGGGGCCAACTATGGCTACACCTTC